This TCR beta chain was sequenced in a study of human T cells and chemical hapten exposure. The overall study: Sensitization was performed using 2% DPC on a roughly 2 cm by roughly 2 cm upper inner arm skin site. Upper back patch tests used 0.01% DPC, scored after 6 days.

V lost 5 bases to trimming and J lost 6 bases, with 10 bases between them. The CDR3 consists of 13 residues. Germline lookup yields CDR1 KGHSH and CDR2 LQKENI. This clonotype came up many times. Time point noted: patch test 1, 2 weeks after DPC sensitization. Treatment reported: therapeutic diphenylcyclopropenone sensitization with weekly scalp DPC. The authors extracted total RNA from unfractionated whole blood. The study's library attached unique molecular identifiers to single cDNA molecules. Each CDR3 protein gets one entry after TCRdb re-called the RACE reads with MiXCR. The repertoire holds 40,000 to 65,000 distinct CDR3 sequences, with roughly 11% as singletons.

The sequenced sample was whole blood, obtained in connection with sensitization to the hapten diphenylcyclopropenone (DPC). V and J are TRBV18 and TRBJ1-4; D unclear. The sequence was obtained from a woman aged 40 to 50 with alopecia areata. Some clones in this sample may be carry-over from other donors' samples. CDR3: CASSSRGDEKLFF. The CDR3 DNA reads TGTGCCAGCTCATCCCGTGGAGATGAAAAACTGTTTTTT.